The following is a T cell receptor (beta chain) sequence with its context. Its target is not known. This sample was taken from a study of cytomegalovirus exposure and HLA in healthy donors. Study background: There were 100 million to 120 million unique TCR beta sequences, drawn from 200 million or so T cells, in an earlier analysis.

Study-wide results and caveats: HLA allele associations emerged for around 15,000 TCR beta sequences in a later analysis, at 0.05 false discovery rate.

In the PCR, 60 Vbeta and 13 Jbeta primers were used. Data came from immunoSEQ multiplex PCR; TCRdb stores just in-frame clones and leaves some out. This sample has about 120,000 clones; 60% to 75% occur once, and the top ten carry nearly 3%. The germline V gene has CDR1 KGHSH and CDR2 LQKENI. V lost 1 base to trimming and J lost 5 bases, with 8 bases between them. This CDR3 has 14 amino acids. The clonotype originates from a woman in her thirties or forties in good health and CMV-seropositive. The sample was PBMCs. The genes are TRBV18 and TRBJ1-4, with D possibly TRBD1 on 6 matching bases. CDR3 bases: TGTGCCAGCTCACCACAGCAGGGGAATGAAAAACTGTTTTTT. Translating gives CASSPQQGNEKLFF.